This T cell receptor beta chain was captured in a study of T cell responses to AZD1222 COVID-19 vaccine. General study findings and limits: Spike-specific TCR breadth and depth grew following two AZD1222 doses. A reported finding is that nearly half of spike-specific TCRs target unmutated variant regions. Donors skewed white British and female; clonal diversity was possibly underestimated.

A word on this clone: What it recognizes is unknown.

The data were produced by immunoSEQ multiplex PCR, yet TCRdb's version contains in-frame clones alone and is incomplete. The repertoire holds some 150,000 clones, with 75% to 90% as singletons. The CDR3 runs to 15 residues. Looked up from germline, CDR1 is MDHEN and CDR2 is SYDVKM. Trimming took 6 bases from V and 8 from J; bases not matched to a gene: 8. The origin of this receptor is an adult who had recovered from COVID-19. This chain joins TRBV28 and TRBJ2-1, with 12 bases lining up with TRBD1. Specimen: peripheral blood, collected after recovery from COVID-19. CDR3 bases: TGTGCCAGCAGCCGGACCGGGACAGGGGGCTATGAGCAGTTCTTC. It specifies CASSRTGTGGYEQFF.